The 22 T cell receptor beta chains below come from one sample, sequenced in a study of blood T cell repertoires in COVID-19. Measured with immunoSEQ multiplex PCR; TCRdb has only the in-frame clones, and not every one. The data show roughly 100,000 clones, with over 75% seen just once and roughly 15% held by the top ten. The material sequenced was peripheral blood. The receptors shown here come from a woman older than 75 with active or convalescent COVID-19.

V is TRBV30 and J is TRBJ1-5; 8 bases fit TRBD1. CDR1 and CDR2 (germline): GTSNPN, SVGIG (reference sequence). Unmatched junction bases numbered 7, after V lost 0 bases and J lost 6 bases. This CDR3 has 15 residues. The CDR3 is CAWSVPGGGGQPQHF. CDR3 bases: TGTGCCTGGAGTGTGCCAGGGGGCGGGGGTCAGCCCCAGCATTTT.

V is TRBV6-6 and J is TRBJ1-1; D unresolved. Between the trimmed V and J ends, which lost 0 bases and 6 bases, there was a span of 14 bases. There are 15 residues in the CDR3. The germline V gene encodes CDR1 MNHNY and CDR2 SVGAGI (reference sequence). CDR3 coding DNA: TGTGCCAGCAGTTACTCTGCGGGTCCGAGCGCTGAAGCTTTCTTT. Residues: CASSYSAGPSAEAFF.

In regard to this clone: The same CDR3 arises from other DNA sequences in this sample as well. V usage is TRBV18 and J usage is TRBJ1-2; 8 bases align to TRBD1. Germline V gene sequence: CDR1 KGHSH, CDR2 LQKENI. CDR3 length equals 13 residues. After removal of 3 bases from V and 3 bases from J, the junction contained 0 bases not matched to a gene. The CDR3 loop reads CASSPDRDYGYTF. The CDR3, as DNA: TGTGCCAGCTCACCGGACAGGGACTATGGCTACACCTTC.

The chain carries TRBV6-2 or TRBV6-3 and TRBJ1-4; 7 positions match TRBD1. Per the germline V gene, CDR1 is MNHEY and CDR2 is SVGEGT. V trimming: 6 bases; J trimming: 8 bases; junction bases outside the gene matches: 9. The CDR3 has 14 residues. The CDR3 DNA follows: TGTGCCAGCAGCGACCTACAGGGGCAGGAAAAACTGTTTTTT. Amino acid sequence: CASSDLQGQEKLFF.

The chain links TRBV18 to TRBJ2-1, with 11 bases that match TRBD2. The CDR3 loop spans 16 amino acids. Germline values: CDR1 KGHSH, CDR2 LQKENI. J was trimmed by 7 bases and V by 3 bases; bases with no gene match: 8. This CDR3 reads CASSPTTSGRRNEQFF. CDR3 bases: TGTGCCAGCTCACCTACCACTAGCGGGAGAAGGAATGAGCAGTTCTTC.

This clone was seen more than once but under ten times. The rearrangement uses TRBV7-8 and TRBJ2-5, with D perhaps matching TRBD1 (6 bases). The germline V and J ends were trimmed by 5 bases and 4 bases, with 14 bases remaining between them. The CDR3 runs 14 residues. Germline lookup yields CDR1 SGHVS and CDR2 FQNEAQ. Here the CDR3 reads CASSIRAGVETQYF. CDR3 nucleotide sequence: TGTGCCAGCAGCATAAGGGCAGGGGTAGAGACCCAGTACTTC.

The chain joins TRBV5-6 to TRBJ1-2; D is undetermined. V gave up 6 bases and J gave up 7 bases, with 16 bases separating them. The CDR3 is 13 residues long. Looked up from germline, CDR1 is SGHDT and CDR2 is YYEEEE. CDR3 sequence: CASTLDRVVGYTF. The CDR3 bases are TGTGCCAGCACCCTAGACCGGGTCGTTGGCTACACCTTC.

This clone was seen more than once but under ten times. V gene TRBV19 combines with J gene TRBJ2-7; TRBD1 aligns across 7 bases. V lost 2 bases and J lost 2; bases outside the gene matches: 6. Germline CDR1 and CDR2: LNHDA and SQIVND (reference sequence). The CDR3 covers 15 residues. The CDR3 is CASSIQGGSTYEQYF. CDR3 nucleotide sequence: TGTGCCAGTAGTATACAAGGGGGCTCGACCTACGAGCAGTACTTC.

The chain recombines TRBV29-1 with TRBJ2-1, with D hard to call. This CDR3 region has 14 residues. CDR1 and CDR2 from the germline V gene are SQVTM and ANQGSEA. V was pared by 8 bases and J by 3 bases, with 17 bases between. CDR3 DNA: TGCAGCCTAGAGGCTCCTCAACGCTACAATGAGCAGTTCTTC. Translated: CSLEAPQRYNEQFF.

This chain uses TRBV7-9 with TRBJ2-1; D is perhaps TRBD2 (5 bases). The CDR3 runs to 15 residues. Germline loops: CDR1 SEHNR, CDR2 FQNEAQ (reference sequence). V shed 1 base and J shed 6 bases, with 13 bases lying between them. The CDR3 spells CASSLGLYGVNEQFF. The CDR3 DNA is TGTGCCAGCAGCTTAGGTCTGTACGGGGTCAATGAGCAGTTCTTC.

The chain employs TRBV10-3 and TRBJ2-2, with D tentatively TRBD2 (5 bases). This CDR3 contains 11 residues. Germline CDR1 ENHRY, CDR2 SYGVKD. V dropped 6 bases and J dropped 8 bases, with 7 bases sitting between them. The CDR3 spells CAISPGGELFF. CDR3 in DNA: TGTGCCATCAGCCCGGGAGGGGAGCTGTTTTTT.

The CDR3 DNA reads as TGTGCCAGCAGTAGACGACAGGGGCAGGGAACTGAAGCTTTCTTT. Translated, it gives CASSRRQGQGTEAFF. The chain employs TRBV6-5 and TRBJ1-1; TRBD1 matches 8 bases. Per germline, CDR1 MNHEY and CDR2 SVGAGI. After removal of 5 bases from V and 5 bases from J, the junction contained 10 bases not matched to a gene. The CDR3 totals 15 residues.

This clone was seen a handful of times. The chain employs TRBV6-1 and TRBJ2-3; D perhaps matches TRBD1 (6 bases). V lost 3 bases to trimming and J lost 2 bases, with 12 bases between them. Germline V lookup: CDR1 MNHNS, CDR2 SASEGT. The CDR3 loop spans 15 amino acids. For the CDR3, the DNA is TGTGCCAGCAGTGAGAGGACAGATCCCACAGATACGCAGTATTTT. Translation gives CASSERTDPTDTQYF.

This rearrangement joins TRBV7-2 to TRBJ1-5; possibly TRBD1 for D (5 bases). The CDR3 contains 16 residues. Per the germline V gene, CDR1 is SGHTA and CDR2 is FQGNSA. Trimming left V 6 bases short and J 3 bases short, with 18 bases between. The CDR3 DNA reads TGTGCCAGCAGGCCCGACCCGACAGCCCCCAATCAGCCCCAGCATTTT. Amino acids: CASRPDPTAPNQPQHF.

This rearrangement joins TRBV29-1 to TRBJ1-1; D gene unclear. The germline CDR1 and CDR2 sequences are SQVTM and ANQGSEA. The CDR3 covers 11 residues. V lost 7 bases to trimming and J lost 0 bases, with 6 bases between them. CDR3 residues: CSADMNTEAFF. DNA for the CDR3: TGCAGCGCCGACATGAACACTGAAGCTTTCTTT.

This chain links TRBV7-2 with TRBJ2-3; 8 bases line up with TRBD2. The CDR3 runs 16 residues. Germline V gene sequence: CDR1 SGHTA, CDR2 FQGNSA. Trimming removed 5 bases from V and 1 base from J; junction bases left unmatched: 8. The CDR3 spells CASSQRAGGRTDTQYF. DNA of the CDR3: TGTGCCAGCAGCCAGCGGGCGGGAGGACGCACAGATACGCAGTATTTT.

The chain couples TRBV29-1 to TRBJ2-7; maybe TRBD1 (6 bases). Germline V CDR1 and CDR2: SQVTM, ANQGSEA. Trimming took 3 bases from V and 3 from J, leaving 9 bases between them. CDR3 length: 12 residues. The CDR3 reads CSVETQGYEQYF. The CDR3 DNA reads TGCAGCGTTGAGACACAGGGCTACGAGCAGTACTTC.

CDR3 coding DNA: TGTGCCAGCAGCTTGATGGGGCTCTACAATGAGCAGTTCTTC. Translating gives CASSLMGLYNEQFF. V is TRBV5-6 and J is TRBJ2-1; weak D call: TRBD1 (5 bases). Between the trimmed V and J ends, which lost 1 base and 3 bases, there was a span of 8 bases. The germline V gene encodes CDR1 SGHDT and CDR2 YYEEEE. The CDR3 length is 14 residues.

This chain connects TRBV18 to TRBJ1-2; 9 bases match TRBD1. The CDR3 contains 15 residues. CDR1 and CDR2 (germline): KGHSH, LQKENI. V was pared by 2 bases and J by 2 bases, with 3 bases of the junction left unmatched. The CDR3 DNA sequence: TGTGCCAGCTCACCAATTACAGGGGGCAACTATGGCTACACCTTC. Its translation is CASSPITGGNYGYTF.

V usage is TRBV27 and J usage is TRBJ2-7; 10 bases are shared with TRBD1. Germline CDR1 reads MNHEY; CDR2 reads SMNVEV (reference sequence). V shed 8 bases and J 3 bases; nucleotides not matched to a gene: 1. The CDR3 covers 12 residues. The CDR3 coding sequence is TGTGCCAGCGGGGACAGGGGCTACGAGCAGTACTTC. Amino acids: CASGDRGYEQYF.

This CDR3 is CASSQHIYGYTF. CDR3 bases: TGTGCCAGCAGTCAACACATCTATGGCTACACCTTC. The chain has TRBV6-2 or TRBV6-3 and TRBJ1-2; unclear D gene. The CDR3 contains 12 residues. CDR1 is MNHEY, CDR2 SVGEGT, per germline. V was clipped by 5 bases and J by 4 bases, with 8 bases between them.

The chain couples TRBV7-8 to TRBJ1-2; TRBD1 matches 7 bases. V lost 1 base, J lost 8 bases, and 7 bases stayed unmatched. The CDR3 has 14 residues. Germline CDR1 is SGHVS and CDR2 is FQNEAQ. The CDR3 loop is CASSLGDRDGGYTF. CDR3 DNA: TGTGCCAGCAGCTTAGGAGACAGGGATGGAGGCTACACCTTC.